The 5 T cell receptor beta chains listed next were all sequenced from one sample in a study of neurological immune-mediated disorders. TCRdb independently ran MiXCR on the 5' RACE reads; one entry per CDR3 protein. The sample has about 55,000 distinct CDR3 sequences, over 3.5% seen once; the top ten hold 1.9%. The sample consisted of CD4+ T cells from blood. These receptors were collected from a woman in her 40s with multiple sclerosis.

This clonotype showed up just once. The chain links TRBV5-1 to TRBJ2-1, with 7 bases that match TRBD2. V gave up 5 bases and J gave up 0 bases; unmatched junction bases: 11. There are 17 residues in the CDR3. Germline V gene data show CDR1 as SGHRS and CDR2 as YFSETQ. The CDR3 sequence is CASRPGASGSSYNEQFF. CDR3 nucleotide sequence: TGCGCCAGCAGACCTGGTGCTAGCGGTAGCTCCTACAATGAGCAGTTCTTC.

This clonotype was recorded many times. The chain joins TRBV4-1 to TRBJ1-3; D remains ambiguous. Germline V CDR1 and CDR2: MGHRA, YSYEKL. The CDR3 loop spans 15 amino acids. V lost 1 base and J lost 3, with 10 bases in between. The chain's CDR3 is CASSQGEYYGNTIYF. CDR3 nucleotide sequence: TGCGCCAGCAGCCAAGGAGAGTATTATGGAAACACCATATATTTT.

This clonotype was seen many times. This sequence joins TRBV7-2 and TRBJ2-1; D could derive from TRBD1 or TRBD2 (5 bases each). CDR1 is SGHTA and CDR2 is FQGNSA in the germline V gene. The V and J ends lost 6 bases and 0 bases respectively, with 15 bases between them. The CDR3 loop spans 16 amino acids. The CDR3 sequence is CASRSRGISSYNEQFF. The CDR3 DNA reads TGTGCCAGCAGGTCCCGGGGCATTAGCTCCTACAATGAGCAGTTCTTC.

This clonotype was seen many times. The chain combines TRBV20-1 with TRBJ1-2, with D uncertain. There are 12 residues in the CDR3. The germline gives CDR1 DFQATT, CDR2 SNEGSKA (reference sequence). Trimming cost V 3 bases and J 1 base, with 6 bases left between them. DNA of the CDR3: TGCAGTGCTAGTAAGGTTAACTATGGCTACACCTTC. Protein product: CSASKVNYGYTF.

This clonotype has at least ten counts. This chain joins TRBV14 and TRBJ1-2, with unresolved D. V lost 1 base and J lost 8, with 14 bases in between. The germline V gene has CDR1 SGHDN and CDR2 FVKESK. There are 14 residues in the CDR3. The CDR3 nucleotides are TGTGCCAGCAGCCAAGTTCCCCTGAGGTGGGGCTACACCTTC. Its translation is CASSQVPLRWGYTF. The full variable domain, completed using reference TRBV14 and TRBJ1-2, is EAGVTQFPSHSVIEKGQTVTLRCDPISGHDNLYWYRRVMGKEIKFLLHFVKESKQDESGMPNNRFLAERTGGTYSTLKVQPAELEDSGVYFCASSQVPLRWGYTFGSGTRLTVV.